The 22 T cell receptor beta chains below were found in one sample sequenced in a study of blood T cell repertoires in COVID-19. Method: immunoSEQ multiplex PCR; TCRdb's copy keeps in-frame clones and lacks some. The data contain under 300,000 clones, 85% of them singletons. Sequencing was done on a sample of peripheral blood. These receptors all stem from a human donor in a cohort sampled during active COVID-19.

V and J are TRBV2 and TRBJ1-3; TRBD1 is a possible D gene (6 bases). The germline V gene encodes CDR1 SNHLY and CDR2 FYNNEI. The CDR3 is 14 amino acids. The V end was cut by 6 bases, the J end by 3 bases, with 12 bases between. DNA of the CDR3: TGTGCCAGCAGAGGGGGGGGGTATGGAAACACCATATATTTT. As protein: CASRGGGYGNTIYF.

This chain joins TRBV5-1 and TRBJ2-1; D perhaps matches TRBD1 (6 bases). The CDR3 has 15 residues. CDR1 and CDR2 (germline): SGHRS, YFSETQ. Trimming stripped 0 bases from V and 4 bases from J, with 11 bases between. The CDR3 nucleotides read TGCGCCAGCAGCTTGGAGGACAGCAGATACAATGAGCAGTTCTTC. Its protein product is CASSLEDSRYNEQFF. Using reference TRBV5-1 and TRBJ2-1 for the parts outside the CDR3, the full variable domain is KAGVTQTPRYLIKTRGQQVTLSCSPISGHRSVSWYQQTPGQGLQFLFEYFSETQRNKGNFPGRFSGRQFSNSRSEMNVSTLELGDSALYLCASSLEDSRYNEQFFGPGTRLTVL.

The chain uses TRBV29-1 and TRBJ2-7; the match to TRBD1 covers 9 bases. Germline CDR1 and CDR2: SQVTM and ANQGSEA. Losses at the gene ends were 6 bases for V and 5 bases for J; bases not matched to a gene: 5. The CDR3 sequence is 12 residues long. The CDR3 loop reads CSVSTGGDEQYF. CDR3 DNA: TGCAGCGTGTCGACAGGGGGAGACGAGCAGTACTTC.

In this sample, this clone turned up once. As DNA, the CDR3 is TGTGCAAGTCGCTTAGAATCTCCCACAGGGCCCCAGGCGCCCCAGCATTTT. This sequence encodes CASRLESPTGPQAPQHF. The chain joins TRBV12-2 to TRBJ1-5; TRBD1, the table's D call, lacks a check against the DNA. TRBV12-2 is deemed a pseudogene. This CDR3 region has 17 residues.

The genes are TRBV11-2 and TRBJ2-4, with D maybe TRBD2 (5 bases). Germline values: CDR1 SGHAT, CDR2 FQNNGV. The CDR3 is 12 residues long. Trimming took off 5 bases at V and 6 bases at J, with 8 bases between the two ends. The CDR3 region is CASSLGGNIQYF. Written as DNA, the CDR3 is TGTGCCAGCAGCCTCGGAGGAAACATTCAGTACTTC.

This CDR3 is CASGFGGVEDTQYF. DNA of the CDR3: TGCGCCAGCGGGTTTGGGGGGGTAGAAGATACGCAGTATTTT. The V call is TRBV5-1, the J call TRBJ2-3, with 7 nucleotides matching TRBD2. The germline V gene has CDR1 SGHRS and CDR2 YFSETQ. Trimming at V came to 7 bases and at J to 5 bases, leaving 10 bases not matched to a gene. The CDR3 totals 14 residues.

V gene TRBV19 combines with J gene TRBJ1-3; D call uncertain. The CDR3 length is 16 residues. Germline CDR1 reads LNHDA; CDR2 reads SQIVND (reference sequence). Between the trimmed V and J ends, which lost 7 bases and 4 bases, there was a span of 20 bases. DNA for the CDR3: TGTGCCAGTACCCACCGAGTCAGGTCGACGGGAAACACCATATATTTT. It specifies CASTHRVRSTGNTIYF.

V usage is TRBV9 and J usage is TRBJ2-7, with D possibly matching TRBD2 (6 bases). With 4 bases removed from V and 4 bases from J, the gap between germline ends came to 15 bases. Germline assignment: CDR1 SGDLS and CDR2 YYNGEE. The CDR3 totals 14 residues. CDR3 amino acids: CASSLAGSRYEQYF. The CDR3, as DNA: TGTGCCAGCAGCCTGGCCGGGAGTAGATACGAGCAGTACTTC.

This clone was recorded once. The CDR3 DNA is TGTGCCAGCAGCATTACTAGCGGGGCCTACAATGAGCAGTTCTTC. This gives the protein CASSITSGAYNEQFF. V usage is TRBV6-5 and J usage is TRBJ2-1; 10 nucleotides line up with TRBD2. Trimming at V came to 6 bases and at J to 2 bases, leaving 4 bases not matched to a gene. Germline values: CDR1 MNHEY, CDR2 SVGAGI. CDR3 length equals 15 residues.

This chain links TRBV3-1 (or the pseudogene TRBV3-2) with TRBJ2-7, with 11 bases aligning to TRBD1. The junction had 7 bases not matched to a gene; V was cut back by 4 bases and J by 2 bases. In germline, CDR1 is LGHDT, CDR2 YNNKEL (reference sequence). The CDR3 has 16 amino acids. The CDR3, as DNA: TGTGCCAGCAGCCCCGGGATGGACAGGGGGCCCTACGAGCAGTACTTC. Protein product: CASSPGMDRGPYEQYF.

The CDR3 nucleotides are TGTGCCACCAGCAGTGGGACAGCCGACAATCAGCCCCAGCATTTT. It yields the protein CATSSGTADNQPQHF. This chain connects TRBV15 to TRBJ1-5; 7 bases align to TRBD1. In germline, CDR1 is LNHNV, CDR2 YYDKDF (reference sequence). The CDR3 length is 15 residues. Trimming removed 3 bases from V and 3 bases from J; junction bases left unmatched: 5.

This clone has just a few counts. The chain recombines TRBV10-1 with TRBJ2-2; D gene ambiguous. In germline, CDR1 is WNHNN, CDR2 SYGVQD (reference sequence). Trimming pared 4 bases from V and 4 bases from J, leaving 10 bases between. The CDR3 spans 14 residues. CDR3 sequence reads: CASSANSITGELFF. As DNA, the CDR3 is TGCGCCAGCAGTGCAAACAGCATCACCGGGGAGCTGTTTTTT.

This rearrangement joins TRBV28 to TRBJ2-7; D perhaps matches TRBD2 (6 bases). Germline V lookup: CDR1 MDHEN, CDR2 SYDVKM. This CDR3 is 14 amino acids long. V lost 3 bases and J 2 bases, leaving 11 bases between the germline ends. DNA for the CDR3: TGTGCCAGCAGTTTTAGGCGGGGACCCTACGAGCAGTACTTC. Protein sequence: CASSFRRGPYEQYF.

The chain recombines TRBV6-6 with TRBJ2-7; the match to TRBD2 covers 7 bases. The V gene end was trimmed by 6 bases and the J gene end by 6 bases; junction bases not matched to a gene: 8. This CDR3 is 13 amino acids long. From germline, CDR1 is MNHNY and CDR2 SVGAGI (reference sequence). The CDR3 spells CASRSIAGSEQYF. As DNA, the CDR3 is TGTGCCAGCAGGTCCATAGCGGGTAGCGAGCAGTACTTC.

The V and J genes are TRBV7-2 and TRBJ1-3, with D hard to call. V was shortened by 7 bases and J by 2 bases, with 9 bases between the two germline ends. Germline V CDR1 and CDR2: SGHTA, FQGNSA. This CDR3 is built from 13 residues. CDR3 sequence (DNA): TGTGCCAGCACCGGGAGGCCTGGAAACACCATATATTTT. This sequence encodes CASTGRPGNTIYF.

The chain combines TRBV7-3 with TRBJ1-3, with a tentative D call TRBD1 (6 bases). V gave up 3 bases and J gave up 0 bases, with 12 bases separating them. CDR3 size: 16 residues. Germline values: CDR1 SGHTA, CDR2 FQGTGA. The CDR3 nucleotides are TGTGCCAGCAGCTTGGACGGACAGATCTCTGGAAACACCATATATTTT. It is translated as CASSLDGQISGNTIYF.

This sequence joins TRBV6-5 and TRBJ1-2; D remains ambiguous. The CDR3 is made up of 12 amino acids. Trimming stripped 8 bases from V and 8 bases from J, with 15 bases between. CDR1 is MNHEY, CDR2 SVGAGI, per germline. The CDR3 DNA follows: TGTGCCAGCTGGGGAGCAACTTTCGGCTACACCTTC. The encoded protein is CASWGATFGYTF.

This rearrangement joins TRBV24-1 to TRBJ2-5; D possibly corresponds to TRBD1 (5 bases). Germline loops: CDR1 KGHDR, CDR2 SFDVKD. This CDR3 is built from 14 residues. V was clipped by 5 bases and J by 0 bases, with 9 bases between them. CDR3 protein: CATSARQYQETQYF. The CDR3 DNA reads TGTGCCACCAGTGCCCGACAGTACCAAGAGACCCAGTACTTC.

The gene calls are TRBV19 and TRBJ1-5, with D tentatively TRBD1 (5 bases). The germline CDR1 and CDR2 sequences are LNHDA and SQIVND (reference sequence). V was trimmed by 3 bases and J by 5 bases, leaving 8 bases between them. CDR3 length equals 13 residues. CDR3 loop: CASSIQGDQPQHF. Written as DNA, the CDR3 is TGTGCCAGTAGTATTCAGGGCGATCAGCCCCAGCATTTT.

The chain recombines TRBV24-1 with TRBJ2-1, with TRBD2 identical over 11 bases. The germline gives CDR1 KGHDR, CDR2 SFDVKD. Germline trimming cut 7 bases from V and 10 bases from J; bases unmatched to any gene: 14. The CDR3 spans 16 residues. The CDR3 loop is CATSDTLAGGRDEQFF. CDR3 in DNA: TGTGCCACCAGCGATACCTTAGCGGGAGGGAGGGACGAGCAGTTCTTC.

This clone was recorded once. This chain uses TRBV28 with TRBJ1-3, with D unclear. Germline CDR1 is MDHEN and CDR2 is SYDVKM. V dropped 3 bases and J dropped 0 bases, with 12 bases sitting between them. This CDR3 is 16 amino acids long. The DNA of the CDR3 is TGTGCCAGCAGTTTTGGGAGTAAAATCTCTGGAAACACCATATATTTT. Translation gives CASSFGSKISGNTIYF.

On this clone itself: This CDR3 is also generated by other DNA sequences in the sample. The CDR3 DNA is TGTGCCAGCAGTTATTCGGGCGGGAGCTCCTACGAGCAGTACTTC. Protein product: CASSYSGGSSYEQYF. The V and J genes are TRBV6-5 and TRBJ2-7, with 7 positions matching TRBD2. The J segment lost 0 bases and the V segment lost 3 bases, leaving 5 bases of the junction unmatched. Germline V gives CDR1 MNHEY, CDR2 SVGAGI. This CDR3 comprises 15 residues.